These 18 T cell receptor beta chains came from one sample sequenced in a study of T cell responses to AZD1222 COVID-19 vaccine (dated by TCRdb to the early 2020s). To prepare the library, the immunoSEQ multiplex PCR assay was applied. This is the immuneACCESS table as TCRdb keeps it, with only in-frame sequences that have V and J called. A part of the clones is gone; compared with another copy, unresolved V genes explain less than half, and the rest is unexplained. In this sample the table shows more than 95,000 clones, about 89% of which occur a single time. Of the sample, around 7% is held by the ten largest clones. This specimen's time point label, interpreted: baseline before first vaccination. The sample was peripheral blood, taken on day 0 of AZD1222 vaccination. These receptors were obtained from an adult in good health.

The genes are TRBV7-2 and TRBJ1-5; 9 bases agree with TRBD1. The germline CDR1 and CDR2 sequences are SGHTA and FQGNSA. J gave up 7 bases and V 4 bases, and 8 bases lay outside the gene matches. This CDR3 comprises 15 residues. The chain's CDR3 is CASSSRQGEGQPQHF. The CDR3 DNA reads TGTGCCAGCAGCTCGAGACAGGGGGAGGGCCAGCCCCAGCATTTT.

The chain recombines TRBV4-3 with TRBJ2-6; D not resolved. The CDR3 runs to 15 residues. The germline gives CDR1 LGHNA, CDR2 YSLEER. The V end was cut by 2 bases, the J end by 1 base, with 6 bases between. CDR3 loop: CASSQTGSGANVLTF. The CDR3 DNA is TGCGCCAGCAGCCAAACCGGGTCTGGGGCCAACGTCCTGACTTTC.

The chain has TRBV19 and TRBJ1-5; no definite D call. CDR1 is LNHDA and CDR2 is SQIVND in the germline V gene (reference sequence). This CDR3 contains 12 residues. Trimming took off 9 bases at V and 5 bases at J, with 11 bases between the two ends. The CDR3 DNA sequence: TGTGCCAGCAACGACCCCCATCAGCCCCAGCATTTT. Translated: CASNDPHQPQHF.

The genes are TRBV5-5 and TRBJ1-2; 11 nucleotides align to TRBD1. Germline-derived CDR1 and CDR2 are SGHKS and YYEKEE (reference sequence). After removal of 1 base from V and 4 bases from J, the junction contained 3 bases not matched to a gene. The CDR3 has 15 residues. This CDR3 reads CASSLLGTGGYGYTF. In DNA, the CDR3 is TGTGCCAGCAGCTTGTTGGGGACAGGGGGCTATGGCTACACCTTC.

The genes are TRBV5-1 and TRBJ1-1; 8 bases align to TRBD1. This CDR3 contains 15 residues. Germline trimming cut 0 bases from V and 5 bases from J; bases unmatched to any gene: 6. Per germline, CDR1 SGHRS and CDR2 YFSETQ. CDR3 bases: TGCGCCAGCAGCTTGGGCGGCAGGGGGCGAACTGAAGCTTTCTTT. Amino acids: CASSLGGRGRTEAFF. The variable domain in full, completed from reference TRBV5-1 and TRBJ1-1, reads KAGVTQTPRYLIKTRGQQVTLSCSPISGHRSVSWYQQTPGQGLQFLFEYFSETQRNKGNFPGRFSGRQFSNSRSEMNVSTLELGDSALYLCASSLGGRGRTEAFFGQGTRLTVV.

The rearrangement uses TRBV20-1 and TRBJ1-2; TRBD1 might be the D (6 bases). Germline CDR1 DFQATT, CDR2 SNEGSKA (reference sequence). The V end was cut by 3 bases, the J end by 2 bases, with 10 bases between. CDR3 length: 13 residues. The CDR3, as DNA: TGCAGTGCTAGTGGGCAGGGGAACTATGGCTACACCTTC. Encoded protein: CSASGQGNYGYTF.

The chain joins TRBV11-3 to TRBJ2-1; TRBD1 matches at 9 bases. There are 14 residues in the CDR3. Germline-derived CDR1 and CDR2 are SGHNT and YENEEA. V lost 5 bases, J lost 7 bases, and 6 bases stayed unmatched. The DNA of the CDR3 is TGTGCCAGCAGCCACAGGGGGCGCGGGAATGAGCAGTTCTTC. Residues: CASSHRGRGNEQFF. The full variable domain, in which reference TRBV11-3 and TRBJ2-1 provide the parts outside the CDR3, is EAGVVQSPRYKIIEKKQPVAFWCNPISGHNTLYWYLQNLGQGPELLIRYENEEAVDDSQLPKDRFSAERLKGVDSTLKIQPAELGDSAVYLCASSHRGRGNEQFFGPGTRLTVL.

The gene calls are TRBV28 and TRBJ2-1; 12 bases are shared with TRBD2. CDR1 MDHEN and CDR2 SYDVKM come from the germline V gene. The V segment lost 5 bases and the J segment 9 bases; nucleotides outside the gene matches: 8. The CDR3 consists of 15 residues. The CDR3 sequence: CASSLTTSGSFEQFF. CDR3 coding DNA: TGTGCCAGCAGTCTCACGACTAGCGGGAGTTTTGAGCAGTTCTTC.

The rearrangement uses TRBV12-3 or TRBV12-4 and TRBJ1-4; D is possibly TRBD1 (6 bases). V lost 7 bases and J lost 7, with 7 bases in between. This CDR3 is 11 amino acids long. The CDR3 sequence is CASKGGEKLFF. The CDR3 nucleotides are TGTGCCAGCAAAGGGGGTGAAAAACTGTTTTTT.

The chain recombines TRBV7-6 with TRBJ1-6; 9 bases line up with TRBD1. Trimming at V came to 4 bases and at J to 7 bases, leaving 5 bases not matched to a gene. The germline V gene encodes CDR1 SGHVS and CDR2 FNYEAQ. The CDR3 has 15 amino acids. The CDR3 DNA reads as TGTGCCAGCAGCTCACAGGGGGCGCGGAATTCACCCCTCCACTTT. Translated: CASSSQGARNSPLHF.

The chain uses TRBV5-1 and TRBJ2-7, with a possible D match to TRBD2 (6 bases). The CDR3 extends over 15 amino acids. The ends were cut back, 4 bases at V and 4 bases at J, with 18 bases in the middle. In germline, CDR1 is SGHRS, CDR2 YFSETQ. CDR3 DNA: TGCGCCAGCAGCGCCGACCCGTTCGGGGGATACGAGCAGTACTTC. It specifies CASSADPFGGYEQYF.

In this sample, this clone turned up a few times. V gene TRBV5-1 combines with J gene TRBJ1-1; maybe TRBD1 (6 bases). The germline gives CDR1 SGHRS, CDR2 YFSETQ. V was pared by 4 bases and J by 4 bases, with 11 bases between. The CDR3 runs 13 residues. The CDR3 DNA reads TGCGCCAGCAGCCCCAAGGGGGGCACTGAAGCTTTCTTT. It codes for CASSPKGGTEAFF. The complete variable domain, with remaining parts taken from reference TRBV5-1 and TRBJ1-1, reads KAGVTQTPRYLIKTRGQQVTLSCSPISGHRSVSWYQQTPGQGLQFLFEYFSETQRNKGNFPGRFSGRQFSNSRSEMNVSTLELGDSALYLCASSPKGGTEAFFGQGTRLTVV.

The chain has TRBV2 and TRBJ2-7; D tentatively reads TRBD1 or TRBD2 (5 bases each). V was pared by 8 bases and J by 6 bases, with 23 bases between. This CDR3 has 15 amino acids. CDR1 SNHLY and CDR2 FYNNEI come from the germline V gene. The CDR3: CASLALGRDVGEQYF. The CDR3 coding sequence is TGTGCCAGCCTGGCACTGGGACGTGATGTCGGCGAGCAGTACTTC. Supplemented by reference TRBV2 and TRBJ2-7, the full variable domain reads EPEVTQTPSHQVTQMGQEVILRCVPISNHLYFYWYRQILGQKVEFLVSFYNNEISEKSEIFDDQFSVERPDGSNFTLKIRSTKLEDSAMYFCASLALGRDVGEQYFGPGTRLTVT.

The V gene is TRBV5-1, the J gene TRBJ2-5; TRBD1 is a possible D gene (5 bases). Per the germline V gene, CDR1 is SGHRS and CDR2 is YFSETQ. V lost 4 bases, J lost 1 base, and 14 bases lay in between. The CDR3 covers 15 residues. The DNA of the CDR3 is TGCGCCAGCAGCCCATCGACAGCTTCCCAAGAGACCCAGTACTTC. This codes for CASSPSTASQETQYF.

The CDR3 protein is CASSYPGPGREQYF. CDR3 nucleotides: TGTGCCAGCAGCTACCCAGGACCAGGGCGGGAGCAGTACTTC. The chain links TRBV7-2 to TRBJ2-7, with D perhaps TRBD1 (5 bases). In germline, CDR1 is SGHTA, CDR2 FQGNSA. CDR3 length: 14 residues. The germline V and J ends were trimmed by 4 bases and 7 bases, with 17 bases remaining between them.

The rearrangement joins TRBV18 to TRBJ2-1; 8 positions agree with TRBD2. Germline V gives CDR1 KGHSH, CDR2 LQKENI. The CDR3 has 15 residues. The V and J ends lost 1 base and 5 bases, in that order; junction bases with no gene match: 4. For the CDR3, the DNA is TGTGCCAGCTCACCACTAGCGGGACCGGACAATGAGCAGTTCTTC. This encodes CASSPLAGPDNEQFF.

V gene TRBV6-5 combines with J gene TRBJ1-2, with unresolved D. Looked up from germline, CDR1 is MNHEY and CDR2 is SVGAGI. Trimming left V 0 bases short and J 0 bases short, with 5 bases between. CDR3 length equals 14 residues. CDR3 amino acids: CASSYSGPNYGYTF. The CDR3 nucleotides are TGTGCCAGCAGTTACTCCGGTCCTAACTATGGCTACACCTTC.

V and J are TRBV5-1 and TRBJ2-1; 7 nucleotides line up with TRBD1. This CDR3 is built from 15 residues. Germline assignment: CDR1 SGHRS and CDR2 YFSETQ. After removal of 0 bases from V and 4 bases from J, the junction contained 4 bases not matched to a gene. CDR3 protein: CASSLEGGAYNEQFF. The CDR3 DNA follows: TGCGCCAGCAGCTTGGAAGGGGGCGCGTACAATGAGCAGTTCTTC.